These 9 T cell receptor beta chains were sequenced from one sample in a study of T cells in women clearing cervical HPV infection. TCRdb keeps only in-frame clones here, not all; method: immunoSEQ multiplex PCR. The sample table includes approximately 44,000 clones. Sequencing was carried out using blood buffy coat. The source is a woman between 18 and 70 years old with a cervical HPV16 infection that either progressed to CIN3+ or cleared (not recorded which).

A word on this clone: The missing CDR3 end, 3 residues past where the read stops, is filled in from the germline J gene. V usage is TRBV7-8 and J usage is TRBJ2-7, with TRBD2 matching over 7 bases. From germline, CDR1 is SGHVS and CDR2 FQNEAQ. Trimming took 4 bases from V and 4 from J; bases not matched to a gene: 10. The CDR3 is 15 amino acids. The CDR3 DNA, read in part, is TGTGCCAGCAGCTCACACGGGACTACTGGATACGAG. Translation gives CASSSHGTTGYE. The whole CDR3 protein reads CASSSHGTTGYEQYF.

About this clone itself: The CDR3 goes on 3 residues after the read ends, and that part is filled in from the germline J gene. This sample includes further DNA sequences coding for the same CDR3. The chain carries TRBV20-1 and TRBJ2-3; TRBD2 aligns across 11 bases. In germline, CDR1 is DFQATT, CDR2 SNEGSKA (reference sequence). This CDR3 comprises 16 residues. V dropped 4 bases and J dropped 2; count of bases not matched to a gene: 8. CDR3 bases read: TGCAGTGCTACCCCAACTAGCGGGGGATACACAGATACG. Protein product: CSATPTSGGYTDT. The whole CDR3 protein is CSATPTSGGYTDTQYF.

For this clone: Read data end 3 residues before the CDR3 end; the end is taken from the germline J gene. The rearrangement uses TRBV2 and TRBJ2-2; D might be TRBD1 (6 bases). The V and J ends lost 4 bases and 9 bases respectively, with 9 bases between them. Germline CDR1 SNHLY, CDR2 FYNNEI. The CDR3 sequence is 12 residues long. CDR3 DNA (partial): TGTGCCAGCAGTGTCGGACAGAGGGAG. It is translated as CASSVGQRE. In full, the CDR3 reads CASSVGQRELFF.

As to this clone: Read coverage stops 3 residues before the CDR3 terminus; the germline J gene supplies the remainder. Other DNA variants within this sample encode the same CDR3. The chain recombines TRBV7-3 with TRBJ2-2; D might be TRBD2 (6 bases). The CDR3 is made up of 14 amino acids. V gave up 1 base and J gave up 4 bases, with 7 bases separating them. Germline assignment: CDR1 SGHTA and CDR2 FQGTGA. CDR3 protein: CASSLIGGTGELFF. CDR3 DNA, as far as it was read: TGTGCCAGCAGCTTAATCGGGGGCACCGGGGAG.

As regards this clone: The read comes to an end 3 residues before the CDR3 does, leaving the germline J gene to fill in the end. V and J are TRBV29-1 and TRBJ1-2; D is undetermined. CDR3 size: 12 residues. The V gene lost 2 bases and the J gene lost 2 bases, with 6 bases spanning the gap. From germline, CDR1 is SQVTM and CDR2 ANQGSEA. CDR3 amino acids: CSVETANYGYTF. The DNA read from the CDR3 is TGCAGCGTTGAAACAGCCAACTATGGC.

CDR3 region: CAWSLSGNTIYF. The DNA read from the CDR3 is TGTGCCTGGAGTCTCTCTGGAAACACC. V is TRBV30 and J is TRBJ1-3; D is ambiguous. The read falls 3 residues short of the CDR3 end, and the missing part is taken from the germline J gene. Deletions cut 2 bases from V and 0 bases from J, with 2 bases between. CDR1 GTSNPN and CDR2 SVGIG come from the germline V gene (reference sequence). This CDR3 spans 12 amino acids.

Here the CDR3 reads CASSPPGGNEQFF. The DNA read from the CDR3 is TGTGCCAGCTCACCACCGGGGGGCAATGAG. The chain joins TRBV18 to TRBJ2-1; maybe TRBD2 (6 bases). The read halts 3 residues ahead of the CDR3 end, with the missing end drawn from the germline J gene. Trimming took 0 bases from V and 6 from J, leaving 6 bases between them. The germline CDR1 and CDR2 sequences are KGHSH and LQKENI. The CDR3 has 13 amino acids.

The sequenced part of the CDR3 DNA is TGTGCCAGCAGCTTTCAGGGGAACTCTGGAAACACC. Amino acid sequence: CASSFQGNSGNT. The whole CDR3 sequence reads CASSFQGNSGNTIYF. The V call is TRBV7-2, the J call TRBJ1-3, with a tentative D call TRBD1 (6 bases). The CDR3 is cut off 3 residues early in the read; its end comes from the germline J gene. The germline CDR1 and CDR2 sequences are SGHTA and FQGNSA. CDR3 length equals 15 residues. V was clipped by 3 bases and J by 0 bases, with 9 bases between them.

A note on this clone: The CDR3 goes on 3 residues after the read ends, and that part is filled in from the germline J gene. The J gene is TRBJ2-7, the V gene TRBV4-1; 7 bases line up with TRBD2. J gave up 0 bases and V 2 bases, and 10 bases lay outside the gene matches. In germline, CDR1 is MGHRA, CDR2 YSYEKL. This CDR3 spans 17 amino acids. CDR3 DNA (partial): TGCGCCAGCAGCCAAAGGTACGGCGGGAGCGACTCCTACGAG. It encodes CASSQRYGGSDSYE. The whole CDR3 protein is CASSQRYGGSDSYEQYF.